Sequencing of this TCR beta chain was carried out in a study of blood T cells in healthy people across ages. The sample providers were healthy Caucasian people from Russia, aged roughly 6 to 90. As to this clonotype: Antigen: not known.

General study findings and limits: Since the PBMCs were unsorted, naive and antigen-experienced cells could not be conclusively compared. Long-lived and aged donors differed, with more naive CD4+ cells and higher diversity in the long-lived. In older individuals, TCR beta diversity per million T cells was lower, falling roughly linearly with age.

The use of a sample-barcoded 5' primer and a J-beta primer mix characterized a second PCR of roughly 7 to 12 cycles. MiXCR, applied by TCRdb to the 5' RACE reads, yields one record per CDR3 protein. The table has roughly 1,500,000 distinct CDR3 sequences, about 43% seen once. The CDR3 totals 16 residues. Trimming stripped 1 base from V and 5 bases from J, with 17 bases between. The germline V gene has CDR1 MGHRA and CDR2 YSYEKL. Sequencing input: blood. This chain joins TRBV4-1 and TRBJ2-5; possibly TRBD2 for D (5 bases). This TCR was sampled from a woman aged 18 to 35 in good health. The DNA for the CDR3 is TGCGCCAGCAGCCAAGCCTCCACGGGGTACGGGGAGACCCAGTACTTC. Translation: CASSQASTGYGETQYF.